This T cell receptor beta chain came from a study of T cell repertoires and HLA-DP antigens. As to this clone: The antigen remains undetermined.

The germline CDR1 and CDR2 sequences are SGHNT and YYREEE (reference sequence). The CDR3 sequence is 14 residues long. With 4 bases clipped from V and 8 bases from J, the junction kept 7 bases outside the gene matches. Assay: immunoSEQ multiplex PCR; the TCRdb copy retains only in-frame clones and omits some. The data contain approximately 73,000 clones, about 82% of them singletons. The V call is TRBV5-4, the J call TRBJ1-4, with 8 bases identical to TRBD1. This sequence originates from a man aged 60-69 years in good health and CMV-seronegative. The sequenced sample was CD4+ T cells from PBMCs. Here the CDR3 DNA reads TGTGCCAGCAGCCTGACAGGGGTGGAGGAAAAACTGTTTTTT. Translated: CASSLTGVEEKLFF.